The 10 T cell receptor beta chains presented below share a single source sample, sequenced in a study of OX40 agonist ivuxolimab in advanced cancers. Clones were sequenced by immunoSEQ multiplex PCR, and TCRdb holds only the in-frame ones, with some missing. The sample has about 72,000 clones, roughly nine tenths seen once; the top ten hold 0.94%. Sequencing used CD4+ or CD8+ T cells sorted from blood, obtained in a trial of the OX40 agonist ivuxolimab. The receptor set was obtained from an adult with an advanced solid tumor such as melanoma, head and neck, liver or kidney cancer.

This rearrangement joins TRBV5-4 to TRBJ1-2; D might be TRBD1 (5 bases). This CDR3 region has 14 residues. Trimming stripped 0 bases from V and 6 bases from J, with 12 bases between. Looked up from germline, CDR1 is SGHNT and CDR2 is YYREEE (reference sequence). The chain's CDR3 is CASSLATELHGYTF. The CDR3 DNA sequence: TGTGCCAGCAGCTTGGCGACAGAGCTTCATGGCTACACCTTC.

CDR3 protein: CASTKWGRTEAFF. The CDR3 coding sequence is TGTGCCAGTACTAAGTGGGGGAGGACTGAAGCTTTCTTT. This chain uses TRBV19 with TRBJ1-1, with D tentatively TRBD1 (5 bases). V lost 7 bases and J 5 bases, leaving 14 bases between the germline ends. This CDR3 contains 13 residues. Germline V gene sequence: CDR1 LNHDA, CDR2 SQIVND (reference sequence).

This chain links TRBV15 with TRBJ2-2; D unclear. This CDR3 has 12 residues. Between the trimmed V and J ends, which lost 0 bases and 8 bases, there was a span of 4 bases. Germline V lookup: CDR1 LNHNV, CDR2 YYDKDF (reference sequence). Here the CDR3 DNA reads TGTGCCACCAGCAGAGAAGGAGGGGAGCTGTTTTTT. Protein product: CATSREGGELFF.

A few counts support this clone. V gene TRBV10-2 combines with J gene TRBJ1-5, with 9 bases aligning to TRBD1. Germline-derived CDR1 and CDR2 are WSHSY and SAAADI. The CDR3 length is 13 residues. Losses at the gene ends were 8 bases for V and 7 bases for J; bases not matched to a gene: 6. CDR3 nucleotides: TGCGCCAGCCGAGAAACAGGGGGCCAGCCCCAGCATTTT. Protein: CASRETGGQPQHF.

This clone occurred once. The rearrangement uses TRBV5-1 and TRBJ1-2; D is possibly TRBD1 (6 bases). V lost 0 bases and J 4 bases, leaving 10 bases between the germline ends. In germline, CDR1 is SGHRS, CDR2 YFSETQ. The CDR3 totals 14 residues. CDR3 nucleotides: TGCGCCAGCAGCTTGGATTTACAGGGCTATGGCTACACCTTC. It codes for CASSLDLQGYGYTF.

V gene TRBV5-8 combines with J gene TRBJ1-2; 8 bases map to TRBD1. After removal of 2 bases from V and 5 bases from J, the junction contained 14 bases not matched to a gene. This CDR3 has 17 amino acids. From germline, CDR1 is SGHTS and CDR2 YDEGEE. CDR3: CASSLGSTGQDLYGYTF. In nucleotides, the CDR3 is TGTGCCAGCAGCTTAGGTAGTACGGGACAGGACCTTTATGGCTACACCTTC.

V and J are TRBV30 and TRBJ2-5; 8 bases fit TRBD1. V shed 5 bases, J shed 4 bases, and the junction held 6 bases outside the gene matches. Germline lookup yields CDR1 GTSNPN and CDR2 SVGIG (reference sequence). The CDR3 is 13 residues long. This CDR3 reads CAWSPGGTETQYF. CDR3 DNA sequence: TGTGCCTGGTCGCCAGGGGGCACAGAGACCCAGTACTTC.

This chain connects TRBV7-3 to TRBJ2-2; the match to TRBD2 covers 9 bases. The CDR3 extends over 18 amino acids. CDR1 is SGHTA and CDR2 is FQGTGA in the germline V gene. The ends lost 5 bases at V and 1 base at J; junction bases unmatched: 11. CDR3 bases: TGTGCCAGCAGCCCATTCGTTCCTAGCGGGATGAACACCGGGGAGCTGTTTTTT. This codes for CASSPFVPSGMNTGELFF.

The chain is built from TRBV7-6 and TRBJ1-5; TRBD1 is a possible D gene (6 bases). This CDR3 is 16 amino acids long. The V end lost 5 bases, the J end lost 6 bases, and 20 bases lay between the germline ends. Looked up from germline, CDR1 is SGHVS and CDR2 is FNYEAQ. The CDR3 DNA reads TGTGCCAGCAGCGCACAGGGTTTAGGGCAAGGTCAGCCCCAGCATTTT. This encodes CASSAQGLGQGQPQHF.

Written as DNA, the CDR3 is TGCGCCAGCAGTGATTTTGGACAGGGCCACGAGCAGTACTTC. As protein: CASSDFGQGHEQYF. The chain couples TRBV10-1 to TRBJ2-7, with TRBD1 identical over 8 bases. After removal of 3 bases from V and 5 bases from J, the junction contained 6 bases not matched to a gene. Germline values: CDR1 WNHNN, CDR2 SYGVQD (reference sequence). This CDR3 has 14 amino acids.